Shown below are 2 T cell receptor beta chains from a single sample sequenced in a study of cytomegalovirus exposure and HLA in healthy donors. This PCR relied on a set of 60 Vbeta primers and 13 Jbeta primers. This table comes from immunoSEQ multiplex PCR, and its TCRdb copy is limited to in-frame clones, with some not included. This table holds 50,000 to 70,000 clones, roughly 74% found once. Sequences were obtained from PBMCs. The source of these receptors is a man in his forties in good health and CMV-seropositive.

V is TRBV5-1 and J is TRBJ1-2; D call uncertain. Germline CDR1 reads SGHRS; CDR2 reads YFSETQ. Trimming took off 3 bases at V and 8 bases at J, with 8 bases between the two ends. CDR3 length equals 11 residues. The DNA for the CDR3 is TGCGCCAGCAGCTCGGAGGGCGGCTACACCTTC. As protein: CASSSEGGYTF. The entire variable domain, with the rest obtained from reference TRBV5-1 and TRBJ1-2, is as follows: KAGVTQTPRYLIKTRGQQVTLSCSPISGHRSVSWYQQTPGQGLQFLFEYFSETQRNKGNFPGRFSGRQFSNSRSEMNVSTLELGDSALYLCASSSEGGYTFGSGTRLTVV.

This chain connects TRBV6-5 to TRBJ1-5; the match to TRBD1 covers 8 bases. With 5 bases clipped from V and 2 bases from J, the junction kept 5 bases outside the gene matches. In germline, CDR1 is MNHEY, CDR2 SVGAGI. There are 15 residues in the CDR3. The CDR3 DNA sequence: TGTGCCAGCAGTAGGACAGGGTCGGGCAATCAGCCCCAGCATTTT. Its protein product is CASSRTGSGNQPQHF.